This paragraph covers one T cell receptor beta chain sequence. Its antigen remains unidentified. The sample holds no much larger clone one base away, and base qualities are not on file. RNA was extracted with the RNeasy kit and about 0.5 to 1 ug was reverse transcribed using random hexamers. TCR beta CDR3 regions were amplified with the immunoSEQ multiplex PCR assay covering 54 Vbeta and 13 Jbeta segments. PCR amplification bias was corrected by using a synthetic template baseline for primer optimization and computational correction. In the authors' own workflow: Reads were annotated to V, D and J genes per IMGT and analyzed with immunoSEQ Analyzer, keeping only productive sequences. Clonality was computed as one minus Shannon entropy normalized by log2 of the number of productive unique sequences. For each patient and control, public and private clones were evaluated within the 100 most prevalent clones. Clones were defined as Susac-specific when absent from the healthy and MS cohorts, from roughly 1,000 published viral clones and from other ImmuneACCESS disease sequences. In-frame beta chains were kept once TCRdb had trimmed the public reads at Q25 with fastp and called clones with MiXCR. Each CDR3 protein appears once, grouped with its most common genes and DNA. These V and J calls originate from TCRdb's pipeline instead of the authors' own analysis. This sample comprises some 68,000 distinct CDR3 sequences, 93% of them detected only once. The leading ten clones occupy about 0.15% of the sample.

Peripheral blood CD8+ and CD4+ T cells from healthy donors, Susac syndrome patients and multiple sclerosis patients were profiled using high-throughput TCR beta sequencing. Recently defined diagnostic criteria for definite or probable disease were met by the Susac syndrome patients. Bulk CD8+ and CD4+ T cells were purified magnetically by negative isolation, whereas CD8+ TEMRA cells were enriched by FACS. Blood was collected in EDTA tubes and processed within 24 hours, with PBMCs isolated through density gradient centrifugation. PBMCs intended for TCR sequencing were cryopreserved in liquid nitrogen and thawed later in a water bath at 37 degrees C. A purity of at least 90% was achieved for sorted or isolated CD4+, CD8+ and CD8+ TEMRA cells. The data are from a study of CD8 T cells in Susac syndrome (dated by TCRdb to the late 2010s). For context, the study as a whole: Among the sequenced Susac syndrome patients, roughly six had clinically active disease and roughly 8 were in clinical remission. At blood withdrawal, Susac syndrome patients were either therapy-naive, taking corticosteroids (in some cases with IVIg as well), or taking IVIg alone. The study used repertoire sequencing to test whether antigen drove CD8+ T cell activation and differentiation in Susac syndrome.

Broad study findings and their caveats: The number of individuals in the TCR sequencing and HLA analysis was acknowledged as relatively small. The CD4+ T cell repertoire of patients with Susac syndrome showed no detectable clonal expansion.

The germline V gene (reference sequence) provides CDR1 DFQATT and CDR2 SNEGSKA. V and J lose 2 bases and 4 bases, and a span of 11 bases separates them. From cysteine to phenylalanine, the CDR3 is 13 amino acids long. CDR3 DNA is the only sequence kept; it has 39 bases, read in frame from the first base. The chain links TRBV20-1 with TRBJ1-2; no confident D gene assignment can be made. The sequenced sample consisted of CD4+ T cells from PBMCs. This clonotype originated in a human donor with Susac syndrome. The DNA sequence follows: TGCAGTGCTAGACAGAATCTTATCTATGGCTACACCTTC. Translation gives CSARQNLIYGYTF.